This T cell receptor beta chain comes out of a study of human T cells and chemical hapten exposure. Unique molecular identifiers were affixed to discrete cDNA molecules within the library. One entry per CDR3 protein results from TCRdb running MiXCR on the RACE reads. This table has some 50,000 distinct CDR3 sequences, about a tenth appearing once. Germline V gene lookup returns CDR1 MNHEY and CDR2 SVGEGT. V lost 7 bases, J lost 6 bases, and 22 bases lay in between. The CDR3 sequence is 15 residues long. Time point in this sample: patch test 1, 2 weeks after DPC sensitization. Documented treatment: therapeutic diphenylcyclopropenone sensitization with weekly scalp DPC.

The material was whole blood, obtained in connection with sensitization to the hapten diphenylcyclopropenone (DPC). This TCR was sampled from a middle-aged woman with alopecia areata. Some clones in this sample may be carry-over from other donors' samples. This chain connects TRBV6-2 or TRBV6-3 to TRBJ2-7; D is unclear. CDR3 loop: CASTRQPLRYPEQYF. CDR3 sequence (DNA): TGTGCCAGCACACGCCAGCCCTTGAGGTACCCCGAGCAGTACTTC.